These 28 T cell receptor beta chains were sequenced from one sample in a study of T cells in Graves' hyperthyroidism and ophthalmopathy (dated by TCRdb to the late 2010s). Receptor libraries were prepared by multiplex PCR. The sequencing machine was an Illumina HiSeq 2000. The TCR beta CDR3 regions were amplified from RNA transcripts. The first round of RT-PCR for the TCR CDR3 was performed with the HTBI primer set and the Qiagen OneStep RT-PCR kit. Using fastp trimming at Q25 and MiXCR clonotype assembly, TCRdb reanalyzed the public sequencing data and kept in-frame beta chains. Here each entry gathers all rows of one CDR3 protein and keeps the most common genes and DNA. A total of roughly 750,000 distinct CDR3 sequences appear in this sample, approximately 16% of them only once. Around 8.1% of the sample belongs to the ten largest clones. The sequenced sample was blood. These receptor sequences come from a man between 18 and 29 years old with Graves' hyperthyroidism.

The table lists this clonotype with a few counts. The V call is TRBV6-1, the J call TRBJ2-6, with 8 bases that match TRBD1. The V gene's germline CDR1 is MNHNS and CDR2 SASEGT. Losses at the gene ends were 5 bases for V and 2 bases for J; bases not matched to a gene: 8. This CDR3 region has 17 residues. In DNA form, the CDR3 reads TGTGCCAGCAGTCAAAGGACAGGGAGCCCTGGGGCCAACGTCCTGACTTTC. Amino acid sequence: CASSQRTGSPGANVLTF.

This chain uses TRBV7-8 with TRBJ1-4; maybe TRBD1 (6 bases). The germline V and J ends were trimmed by 4 bases and 7 bases, with 10 bases remaining between them. The germline V gene has CDR1 SGHVS and CDR2 FQNEAQ. This CDR3 spans 13 amino acids. CDR3 nucleotide sequence: TGTGCCAGCAGCTACCCACAGGGTGAAAAACTGTTTTTT. This encodes CASSYPQGEKLFF.

A few counts support this clonotype. The gene calls are TRBV5-1 and TRBJ2-7, with D unclear. The CDR3 extends over 12 amino acids. The germline CDR1 and CDR2 sequences are SGHRS and YFSETQ. CDR3 nucleotide sequence: TGCGCTTCTCCCAAACTCGGCTACGAGCAGTACTTC. This translates into CASPKLGYEQYF.

The V and J genes are TRBV19 and TRBJ1-5; TRBD1 is a possible D gene (6 bases). V was trimmed by 3 bases and J by 5 bases, leaving 11 bases between them. The CDR3 has 14 residues. Germline CDR1 and CDR2: LNHDA and SQIVND (reference sequence). CDR3 amino acids: CASSIFQGYQPQHF. CDR3 coding DNA: TGTGCCAGTAGTATTTTCCAGGGGTATCAGCCCCAGCATTTT.

To note about this clonotype: A clone one base away is much larger, so this may be a read error. The chain has TRBV7-6 and TRBJ2-6; D might be TRBD1 (5 bases). CDR3 length: 17 amino acids. Germline CDR1 SGHVS, CDR2 FNYEAQ. The CDR3 DNA reads TGTGCCAGCAGCTTACTCCCAGGTCGTTCTGGGGCCGACGTCCTGACTTTC. It specifies CASSLLPGRSGADVLTF.

This clonotype was counted between two and nine times. J is TRBJ2-2 and V is TRBV7-9; 10 nucleotides match TRBD2. CDR3 size: 15 residues. Trimming took 7 bases from V and 7 from J; bases not matched to a gene: 9. The germline V gene encodes CDR1 SEHNR and CDR2 FQNEAQ (reference sequence). In nucleotides, the CDR3 is TGTGCCAGCACCCCGCTAGCGGGAGCGGTCGGGGAGCTGTTTTTT. Its translation is CASTPLAGAVGELFF.

The chain is built from TRBV28 and TRBJ1-5; D not certain. Trimming removed 6 bases at V and 4 bases at J, with 16 bases between. Germline lookup yields CDR1 MDHEN and CDR2 SYDVKM. This CDR3 comprises 15 residues. The CDR3 reads CASRGPTLGNQPQHF. CDR3 coding DNA: TGTGCCAGCAGGGGTCCTACACTGGGAAATCAGCCCCAGCATTTT. The complete variable domain, with remaining parts taken from reference TRBV28 and TRBJ1-5, reads DVKVTQSSRYLVKRTGEKVFLECVQDMDHENMFWYRQDPGLGLRLIYFSYDVKMKEKGDIPEGYSVSREKKERFSLILESASTNQTSMYLCASRGPTLGNQPQHFGDGTRLSIL.

V and J are TRBV7-9 and TRBJ1-2, with 8 bases identical to TRBD1. CDR3 length: 15 residues. The trim removed 3 bases at V and 6 bases at J, leaving 9 bases unmatched. Germline V gene lookup returns CDR1 SEHNR and CDR2 FQNEAQ (reference sequence). The CDR3 sequence: CASSFAGGEINGYTF. CDR3 nucleotides: TGTGCCAGCAGCTTTGCAGGGGGCGAAATCAATGGCTACACCTTC.

This clonotype showed up just a few times. This rearrangement joins TRBV28 to TRBJ2-2; TRBD1 agrees at 9 bases. Germline V CDR1 and CDR2: MDHEN, SYDVKM. After removal of 5 bases from V and 6 bases from J, the junction contained 7 bases not matched to a gene. The CDR3 is made up of 15 amino acids. Here the CDR3 reads CASSPVTGGSGELFF. CDR3 sequence (DNA): TGTGCCAGCAGTCCCGTAACAGGGGGCTCCGGGGAGCTGTTTTTT.

In this sample, this clonotype turned up many times. The V gene is TRBV7-6, the J gene TRBJ2-3; the D gene is possibly TRBD2 (6 bases). The CDR3 runs 16 residues. V was trimmed by 5 bases and J by 1 base, leaving 16 bases between them. Germline loops: CDR1 SGHVS, CDR2 FNYEAQ. The CDR3 is CASSHPGTDGTDTQYF. The CDR3 DNA follows: TGTGCCAGCAGCCACCCCGGGACTGACGGCACAGATACGCAGTATTTT.

The rearrangement links TRBV19 to TRBJ1-1, with D perhaps matching TRBD1 (5 bases). Germline assignment: CDR1 LNHDA and CDR2 SQIVND (reference sequence). The CDR3 contains 15 residues. Trimming removed 3 bases from V and 0 bases from J, with 11 bases in between. The CDR3 sequence is CASSINPGMNTEAFF. In nucleotides, the CDR3 is TGTGCCAGTAGTATTAATCCAGGGATGAACACTGAAGCTTTCTTT.

Many counts were recorded for this clonotype. This chain uses TRBV3-1 with TRBJ1-1, with unresolved D. CDR1 LGHDT and CDR2 YNNKEL come from the germline V gene (reference sequence). V lost 3 bases and J lost 2, with 10 bases in between. This CDR3 has 14 residues. The DNA for the CDR3 is TGTGCCAGCAGCCAGCAGGTAGTAAACACTGAAGCTTTCTTT. Translation: CASSQQVVNTEAFF. The entire variable domain, with the rest obtained from reference TRBV3-1 and TRBJ1-1, is as follows: DTAVSQTPKYLVTQMGNDKSIKCEQNLGHDTMYWYKQDSKKFLKIMFSYNNKELIINETVPNRFSPKSPDKAHLNLHINSLELGDSAVYFCASSQQVVNTEAFFGQGTRLTVV.

This clonotype was counted only a few times. The rearrangement joins TRBV28 to TRBJ1-4; 8 positions agree with TRBD1. This CDR3 contains 16 residues. With 4 bases clipped from V and 8 bases from J, the junction kept 12 bases outside the gene matches. The germline V gene has CDR1 MDHEN and CDR2 SYDVKM. The CDR3 is CASSSESDRGSEKLFF. The CDR3 nucleotides are TGTGCCAGCAGTTCCGAATCCGACAGGGGATCCGAAAAACTGTTTTTT. The full variable domain, in which reference TRBV28 and TRBJ1-4 provide the parts outside the CDR3, is DVKVTQSSRYLVKRTGEKVFLECVQDMDHENMFWYRQDPGLGLRLIYFSYDVKMKEKGDIPEGYSVSREKKERFSLILESASTNQTSMYLCASSSESDRGSEKLFFGSGTQLSVL.

This chain connects TRBV25-1 to TRBJ2-1; TRBD2 is a possible D gene (7 bases). The V end was cut by 1 base, the J end by 0 bases, with 10 bases between. CDR1 and CDR2 (germline): MGHDK, SYGVNS. CDR3 length equals 16 residues. CDR3 DNA: TGTGCCAGCAGTGAATTAGGGGGGGACTCCTACAATGAGCAGTTCTTC. It codes for CASSELGGDSYNEQFF.

This clonotype came up many times. V gene TRBV30 combines with J gene TRBJ1-5; D ambiguous. V was trimmed by 0 bases and J by 2 bases, leaving 11 bases between them. This CDR3 is built from 15 residues. Germline V CDR1 and CDR2: GTSNPN, SVGIG (reference sequence). This CDR3 is CAWSVGARGNQPQHF. The CDR3 region has the DNA TGTGCCTGGAGTGTGGGAGCTCGGGGCAATCAGCCCCAGCATTTT.

This clonotype was seen ten or more times. The V call is TRBV7-3, the J call TRBJ2-7; the match to TRBD2 covers 14 bases. The germline CDR1 and CDR2 sequences are SGHTA and FQGTGA. The CDR3 sequence is 15 residues long. Germline trimming cut 4 bases from V and 5 bases from J; bases unmatched to any gene: 4. The CDR3 DNA reads as TGTGCCAGCAGCTCCGGGACTAGCGGGAGTGACGAGCAGTACTTC. This gives the protein CASSSGTSGSDEQYF.

This clonotype was observed many times. CDR3 DNA sequence: TGTGCCAGCAGCCCGACGGACAGGACCAATGAAAAACTGTTTTTT. Its translation: CASSPTDRTNEKLFF. The rearrangement links TRBV28 to TRBJ1-4, with 7 nucleotides matching TRBD1. Germline loops: CDR1 MDHEN, CDR2 SYDVKM. This CDR3 has 15 residues. With 6 bases clipped from V and 5 bases from J, the junction kept 9 bases outside the gene matches.

For this clonotype: At one boundary the junction diverges from the germline segment, which might be a read error. The chain has TRBV7-6 and TRBJ1-4; D ambiguous. The germline V gene has CDR1 SGHVS and CDR2 FNYEAQ. The CDR3 length is 16 residues. The CDR3 DNA follows: TGTGCCAGCAGCATAGCGTTTGCGGATGCTAATGAAAAACTGTTTTTT. This sequence encodes CASSIAFADANEKLFF.

CDR3 sequence (DNA): TGTGCCAGCACTGAGGGAGCAACTAATGAAAAACTGTTTTTT. The encoded protein is CASTEGATNEKLFF. V gene TRBV28 combines with J gene TRBJ1-4; the D is unclear. CDR1 and CDR2 (germline): MDHEN, SYDVKM. Between the trimmed V and J ends, which lost 7 bases and 0 bases, there was a span of 9 bases. This CDR3 spans 14 amino acids. Full variable domain (missing parts from reference TRBV28 and TRBJ1-4): DVKVTQSSRYLVKRTGEKVFLECVQDMDHENMFWYRQDPGLGLRLIYFSYDVKMKEKGDIPEGYSVSREKKERFSLILESASTNQTSMYLCASTEGATNEKLFFGSGTQLSVL.

This clonotype was seen repeatedly, ten times or more. V is TRBV29-1 and J is TRBJ1-1; D unresolved. The germline CDR1 and CDR2 sequences are SQVTM and ANQGSEA. The V gene lost 6 bases and the J gene lost 4 bases, with 0 bases spanning the gap. This CDR3 comprises 8 residues. The CDR3 DNA follows: TGCAGCGTCACTGAAGCTTTCTTT. The encoded protein is CSVTEAFF.

This chain uses TRBV6-2 or TRBV6-3 with TRBJ2-2; D ambiguous. CDR3 length equals 10 residues. The V end lost 8 bases, the J end lost 6 bases, and 4 bases lay between the germline ends. From germline, CDR1 is MNHEY and CDR2 SVGEGT. CDR3 in DNA: TGTGCCAGCGGGGCCGGGGAGCTGTTTTTT. Residues: CASGAGELFF.

At least ten counts were recorded for this clonotype. This rearrangement joins TRBV28 to TRBJ2-7; 8 bases agree with TRBD2. This CDR3 region has 14 residues. V lost 8 bases, J lost 3 bases, and 9 bases stayed unmatched. Germline loops: CDR1 MDHEN, CDR2 SYDVKM. DNA of the CDR3: TGTGCCAGCGGCACGTTAACTAGCGGCTACGAGCAGTACTTC. It yields the protein CASGTLTSGYEQYF. Looking up the rest from reference TRBV28 and TRBJ2-7 gives the full variable domain: DVKVTQSSRYLVKRTGEKVFLECVQDMDHENMFWYRQDPGLGLRLIYFSYDVKMKEKGDIPEGYSVSREKKERFSLILESASTNQTSMYLCASGTLTSGYEQYFGPGTRLTVT.

This clonotype occurred many times. The rearrangement links TRBV7-8 to TRBJ2-7, with a tentative D call TRBD1 (6 bases). Trimming took off 4 bases at V and 0 bases at J, with 13 bases between the two ends. The CDR3 length is 15 residues. CDR1 is SGHVS and CDR2 is FQNEAQ in the germline V gene. The CDR3, as DNA: TGTGCCAGCAGCTCCCGCGGACAGACCTCCTACGAGCAGTACTTC. This codes for CASSSRGQTSYEQYF.

This clonotype has just a few counts. The chain joins TRBV27 to TRBJ2-1, with 12 bases fitting TRBD2. Per the germline V gene, CDR1 is MNHEY and CDR2 is SMNVEV (reference sequence). V shed 5 bases, J shed 9 bases, and the junction held 8 bases outside the gene matches. CDR3 length: 15 amino acids. This chain's CDR3 is CASSPRLAGVGEQFF. The CDR3 DNA reads as TGTGCCAGCAGTCCTCGACTAGCGGGAGTAGGTGAGCAGTTCTTC.

The chain links TRBV6-1 to TRBJ2-7; 12 bases line up with TRBD2. Germline loops: CDR1 MNHNS, CDR2 SASEGT. There are 16 residues in the CDR3. V was pared by 5 bases and J by 7 bases, with 12 bases of the junction left unmatched. CDR3 residues: CASSKLTSGGLGEQYF. For the CDR3, the DNA is TGTGCCAGCAGTAAACTGACTAGCGGGGGCCTTGGTGAGCAGTACTTC.

This clonotype has more than one count but fewer than ten. The CDR3 DNA reads as TGTGCCAGCAGCGGACAGGGAGTGAATTGGAACGAGCAGTACTTC. Translating gives CASSGQGVNWNEQYF. The rearrangement uses TRBV28 and TRBJ2-7; TRBD1 aligns across 8 bases. The CDR3 consists of 15 residues. J lost 5 bases, V lost 6 bases, and 12 bases had no gene match. Germline values: CDR1 MDHEN, CDR2 SYDVKM.

Concerning this clonotype: A read error may account for a junction end that differs from germline. The J gene is TRBJ1-2, the V gene TRBV5-1; D remains unclear. The CDR3 runs to 13 residues. Germline CDR1 SGHRS, CDR2 YFSETQ. The CDR3 nucleotides read TGTGCCAGCAGCTTAGAGACTGCCTATGGCTACACCTTC. Translating it yields CASSLETAYGYTF.

This clonotype came up many times. The chain carries TRBV20-1 and TRBJ1-1; D uncertain. Germline V gene sequence: CDR1 DFQATT, CDR2 SNEGSKA (reference sequence). There are 12 residues in the CDR3. The V gene lost 1 base and the J gene lost 2 bases, with 5 bases spanning the gap. CDR3 amino acids: CSARVGNTEAFF. The CDR3 DNA reads as TGCAGTGCTAGAGTGGGAAACACTGAAGCTTTCTTT.